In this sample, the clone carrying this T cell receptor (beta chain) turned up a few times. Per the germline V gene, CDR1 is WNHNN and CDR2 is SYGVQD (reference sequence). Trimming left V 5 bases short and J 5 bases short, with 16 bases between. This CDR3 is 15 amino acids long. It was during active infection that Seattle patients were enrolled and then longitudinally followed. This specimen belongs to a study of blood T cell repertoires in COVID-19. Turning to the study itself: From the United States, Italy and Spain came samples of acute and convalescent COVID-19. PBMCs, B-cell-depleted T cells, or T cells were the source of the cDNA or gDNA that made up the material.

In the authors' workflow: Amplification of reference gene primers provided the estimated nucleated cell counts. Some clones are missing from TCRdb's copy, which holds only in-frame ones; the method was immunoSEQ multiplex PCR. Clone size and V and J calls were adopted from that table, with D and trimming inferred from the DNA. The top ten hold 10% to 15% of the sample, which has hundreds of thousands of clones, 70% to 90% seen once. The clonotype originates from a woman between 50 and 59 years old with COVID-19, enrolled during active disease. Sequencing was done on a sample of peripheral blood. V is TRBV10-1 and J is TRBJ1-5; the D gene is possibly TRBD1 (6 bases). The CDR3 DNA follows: TGCGCCAGCAGTTCACTCCGGGACACCCATCAGCCCCAGCATTTT. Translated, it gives CASSSLRDTHQPQHF.